This TCR beta chain emerged from a study of cytomegalovirus exposure and HLA in healthy donors. Findings and limits, study-wide: In a later analysis, specific HLA alleles were associated with approximately 16,000 TCR beta sequences at a 0.05 false discovery rate.

Primers included in the PCR were 60 Vbeta and 13 Jbeta primers. Generated by immunoSEQ multiplex PCR, the TCRdb table keeps only in-frame clones and is missing some. There are around 160,000 clones in the sample; more than 60% occur only once, and around 8.3% lies in the top ten. Of note for this clone: Its antigen is undetermined.

V lost 6 bases, J lost 6 bases, and 15 bases stayed unmatched. The CDR3 has 17 residues. CDR1 LGHNT and CDR2 FRNRAP come from the germline V gene. The source material was PBMCs. The origin of this receptor is a woman between 40 and 55 years old in good health and CMV-seropositive. The V call is TRBV12-5, the J call TRBJ1-5, with 9 bases that match TRBD1. The CDR3 loop reads CASGATGTGRGIQPQHF. The CDR3 DNA reads TGTGCTAGTGGGGCCACCGGGACAGGGAGAGGTATTCAGCCCCAGCATTTT.